This paragraph reports one T cell receptor beta chain. Its antigen is not identified. The CDR3 length is 15 residues. Looked up from germline, CDR1 is SQVTM and CDR2 is ANQGSEA. The J segment lost 2 bases and the V segment lost 7 bases, leaving 10 bases of the junction unmatched. Using immunoSEQ multiplex PCR, the repertoire was profiled, and TCRdb retains in-frame clones only, with some absent. Altogether 30,000 or so clones are present, about 83% being singletons, with the ten largest covering about a fifth. The sample is drawn from a study of OX40 agonist ivuxolimab in advanced cancers. Study context: Averaging roughly 60 years in age, with a range of about 23 to 79, the cohort was 80% to 90% male. Findings and limits, study-wide: At 0.1 to 3.0 mg/kg and by week 6, CD4+ and CD8+ T cells in the blood had expanded clonally. Some of the nonresponding patients also showed low levels of normalized T-cell clonal expansion.

The chain employs TRBV29-1 and TRBJ2-2, with 7 bases matching TRBD1. The sequence was collected from an adult with an advanced solid tumor such as melanoma, head and neck, liver or kidney cancer. Specimen: CD4+ or CD8+ T cells sorted from blood, collected in a trial of the OX40 agonist ivuxolimab. The CDR3 region has the DNA TGCAGCGCGATACGAGGGGACAGTAACACCGGGGAGCTGTTTTTT. It is translated as CSAIRGDSNTGELFF.